This TCR beta chain came from a study of regulatory T cells in long-lasting Graves disease (dated by TCRdb to the early 2020s). Background on the whole study: In the newly diagnosed Graves' disease group, patients had been taking antithyroid drugs for less than 3 months. A total of about 35 samples underwent TCR sequencing, from 13 patients with persistent Graves' disease and 20 or so patients with newly diagnosed Graves' disease. The study was conducted in China and was registered as a clinical trial. This study used TCR sequencing and RNA sequencing of peripheral blood to compare persistent Graves' disease patients against newly diagnosed Graves' disease patients.

Library method: multiplex PCR. The sequencer listed for this sample is Illumina HiSeq 4000. CDR3 regions were amplified by Arm-PCR with iRepertoire HTBI primers to construct TCR beta libraries. Before sequencing, the PCR products underwent gel purification. Processing in the source paper ran as follows. Gene usage analysis of CDR3 amino acid clonotypes used the 62 TRBV and more than 13 TRBJ segments found across samples. COPE and FqMerger were used to merge the filtered high-quality paired reads into contigs. BLAST was used to align contigs to IMGT TRBV, TRBD and TRBJ reference genes, and CDR3 was defined according to IMGT. Any clonotype with a frequency above 0.1% was counted as a highly expanded clone. Repertoire diversity was measured by Shannon entropy, and V-J evenness by the Gini coefficient. A clonotype was considered public if more than one individual shared it. In TCRdb, the public reads were trimmed at Q25 with fastp and aligned with MiXCR, with productive beta chains retained. Records with the same CDR3 protein are collapsed into one entry carrying the most frequent genes and DNA. Clone size and V and J calls follow TCRdb, not the original study. The sample table holds roughly 500,000 distinct CDR3 sequences, of which less than 15% were seen once. About 10% of the sample is in the top ten clones.

On the study overall, not on this receptor specifically: Because the primary lesion, thyroid tissue, could not be accessed, the study looked at peripheral blood alone. Preferential use of TRBV28, TRBJ1-2 and TRBJ2-5 was observed in persistent disease, whereas TRBV20-1 and TRBJ2-1 were favored in newly diagnosed disease. Lower TCR Shannon entropy and fewer highly expanded clones were observed in persistent Graves' disease patients than in newly diagnosed patients, which suggested clonal expansion. Persistent patients shared more public clonotypes among themselves (around 3,000) than newly diagnosed patients did (approximately 970). The authors noted that the small sample size was a limitation that may lower accuracy. Sequencing and analysis were restricted to the TCR beta chain.

The time point label, as the study defines it: newly diagnosed GD, antithyroid drugs for less than 3 months. For both TCR sequencing and RNA sequencing, RNA was extracted from PBMCs using TRIzol. The diagnosis of Graves' disease was made according to American Thyroid Association guidelines. Patients for the study were recruited at an endocrinology department in Xi'an, China. Each patient gave 8.5 to 9.5 milliliters of peripheral blood, collected in an EDTA anticoagulant tube. Ficoll Paque Plus density gradient separation was used to isolate PBMCs, and no further T cell sorting was done. An Agilent 2100 Bioanalyzer and agarose gel were used to assess RNA quality, and a NanoDrop 2000 was used to measure RNA concentration. Trimming takes 5 bases from V and 5 bases from J, and the germline ends sit 6 bases apart. Taken from the germline V gene (reference sequence), the CDR1 and CDR2 loops are SEHNR and FQNEAQ. The CDR3 covers 12 residues, taking in both the cysteine and the phenylalanine. This entry keeps only the CDR3 DNA: 36 bases, framed from base 1.

This clonotype was counted between two and nine times. This receptor's antigen is unknown. Base qualities are not provided; no much larger clone lies one nucleotide away. This sample was also put to use in a study of T cells in Graves' hyperthyroidism and ophthalmopathy. Taken from the second paper: Stable Graves' hyperthyroidism was defined as no progression to ophthalmopathy during 18 months of follow-up. Hyperthyroidism patients were aged 18 to 65 years and newly diagnosed, with disease duration of less than 2 months. Any patient with an uncontrolled infection, another autoimmune disease, pregnancy or lactation was excluded. Clinical symptoms, serum thyroxine and TRAb, thyroid ultrasound, and orbital computed tomography formed the basis for the diagnoses. For the first round of RT-PCR on the TCR CDR3, the HTBI primer set was used together with the Qiagen OneStep RT-PCR kit. Most expanded thyroid clonotypes (frequency above 0.001) were also detected in blood, suggesting blood repertoires may reflect thyroid immune responses. In cross-validation, a model built on a 13 V-J signature told ophthalmopathy apart from stable hyperthyroidism with roughly 87% sensitivity and roughly 81% specificity, and in testing the same model reached 80%/75%. In validation, the model predicted progression to ophthalmopathy with 60% to 71% sensitivity and 72% to 85% specificity, a median of 6.5 months before onset. A discovery cohort of about a hundred patients, 43 with Graves' ophthalmopathy and about 60 with stable Graves' hyperthyroidism, was used to find distinguishing TCR V-J signatures. Whether ophthalmopathy could be predicted prospectively was tested in an independent validation cohort made up of fewer than 20 hyperthyroidism patients plus 17 patients who later progressed to ophthalmopathy. The roughly 90 discovery patients were divided at random into training and test sets in a 7:3 ratio. In roughly six Graves' hyperthyroidism patients, the study also compared T-cell repertoires from thyroid tissue with T-cell repertoires from blood. After sampling, hyperthyroidism patients received methimazole starting at 30 mg daily, and ophthalmopathy patients received high-dose intravenous methylprednisolone. Libraries were constructed in a second round of multiplex PCR, after which size selection and purification were carried out. Libraries were sequenced paired-end with 100 bp reads on an Illumina HiSeq2000. SOAPnuke was used to process the raw data, throwing out any read that contained adapters or uncalled bases, had a mean Phred below 15, or lacked an exact constant-primer or identifier match. High-quality paired reads were merged using COPE v1.2.5, and each unique nucleotide sequence was defined as a clonotype. MiTCR v1.1 was used to align clonotypes to the IMGT TRBV, TRBD and TRBJ reference segments. The analysis was restricted to V-J combinations with a frequency above 0.0001, which together covered about 99% of the repertoires. A TCS score was defined as the ratio between F50 (clonal expansion) and ExV (chaos), using BLOSUM62-based TCRdist between CDR3 peptides within each V-J. Welch's t-statistics and random forest reduced roughly 530 V-J features to 10 to 15, which were used in a naive Bayes classifier (R e1071). Sample size was not statistically predetermined, and investigators were not blinded to group allocation. The paper describes TCR Vbeta CDR3 sequencing of roughly 130 peripheral blood samples, made up of roughly 40 ophthalmopathy patients, some 80 hyperthyroidism patients and some 17 progressor patients.

The rearrangement joined TRBV7-9 to TRBJ2-2; no D segment can be confidently identified. Sequenced material: peripheral blood mononuclear cells (PBMCs), taken at new diagnosis, from a patient treated with antithyroid drugs. The TCR comes from a man aged 25-40 years with Graves disease. Donor details come from another sample of the same person, matched by shared clones. At the DNA level, the sequence is TGTGCCAGCAGCCAACAGACCGGGGAGCTGTTTTTT. Protein translation: CASSQQTGELFF.